A selection of T cell receptor beta chains follows, all from one sample in a study of cytomegalovirus exposure and HLA in healthy donors. The data were produced by immunoSEQ multiplex PCR, yet TCRdb's version contains in-frame clones alone and is incomplete. Of approximately 140,000 clones in the sample, 73% were seen once. The specimen sequenced was PBMCs. The origin of the receptors is a human donor in good health. The CDR3 runs from the conserved cysteine through the conserved F or W. A D gene is named only where the DNA matches it firmly. The listing skips clone size in some rows; elsewhere it reads once, few, many or a size class.

j_call clone_size v_call d_call cdr3_aa cdr3_nt
TRBJ1-5 - TRBV7-9 - CASSHSRAASSNQPQHF TGTGCCAGCAGCCATAGTCGGGCAGCTAGCTCCAATCAGCCCCAGCATTTT
TRBJ2-1 once TRBV6-5 - CASSATPAAANEQFF TGTGCCAGCAGTGCCACCCCTGCAGCGGCGAATGAGCAGTTCTTC
TRBJ2-7 - TRBV6-1 TRBD1 CASSVDGTGSYEQYF TGTGCCAGCAGTGTTGATGGGACAGGGTCCTACGAGCAGTACTTC
TRBJ1-5 - TRBV9 TRBD1 CASSPRDRVGQPQHF TGTGCCAGCAGCCCCCGGGACAGGGTGGGTCAGCCCCAGCATTTT
TRBJ1-2 - TRBV13 - CASSLSGLANYGYTF TGTGCCAGCAGCTTATCAGGGCTTGCTAACTATGGCTACACCTTC
TRBJ1-5 - TRBV5-6 TRBD1 CASSLLTGRGDQPQHF TGTGCCAGCAGCTTGTTGACAGGGCGAGGGGATCAGCCCCAGCATTTT
TRBJ2-7 - TRBV18 - CASSPPASYEQYF TGTGCCAGCTCCCCGCCAGCGTCCTACGAGCAGTACTTC
TRBJ1-1 - TRBV27 TRBD1 CASITDRGGTEAFF TGTGCCAGCATCACAGACAGGGGGGGCACTGAAGCTTTCTTT
TRBJ2-7 - TRBV6-1 - CASKFTEISYEQYF TGTGCCAGCAAATTTACGGAGATCTCCTACGAGCAGTACTTC
TRBJ2-7 once TRBV27 - CASSSGQSYEQYF TGTGCCAGCAGTTCCGGACAGTCCTACGAGCAGTACTTC
TRBJ1-4 - TRBV5-4 TRBD1 CASSWGTGGSEKLFF TGTGCCAGCAGCTGGGGGACAGGGGGTAGTGAAAAACTGTTTTTT
TRBJ2-1 - TRBV9 TRBD2 CASNLGLAGGNEQFF TGTGCCAGCAACCTCGGACTAGCGGGGGGCAATGAGCAGTTCTTC
TRBJ2-7 - TRBV28 TRBD1 CASRDRGREQYF TGTGCCAGCAGGGACAGGGGGCGCGAGCAGTACTTC
TRBJ2-5 - TRBV28 - CASRGRLETQYF TGTGCCAGCAGGGGGCGGTTAGAGACCCAGTACTTC
TRBJ2-7 - TRBV11-2 - CASSLGVGALRGQYF TGTGCCAGCAGCTTAGGAGTTGGGGCTTTACGAGGGCAGTACTTC
TRBJ2-5 - TRBV6-5 - CASRGTSEETQYF TGTGCCAGCAGGGGGACTTCAGAAGAGACCCAGTACTTC
TRBJ2-3 - TRBV9 - CASSEAGPPTDTQYF TGTGCCAGCAGCGAAGCAGGGCCACCCACAGATACGCAGTATTTT
TRBJ2-3 - TRBV11-2 TRBD2 CASSPRTSGDSTDTQYF TGTGCCAGCAGCCCCCGGACTAGCGGAGATAGCACAGATACGCAGTATTTT
TRBJ1-2 - TRBV6-1 TRBD1 CASSPTGGYYGYTF TGTGCCAGCAGTCCGACAGGGGGCTACTATGGCTACACCTTC
TRBJ1-1 - TRBV11-2 - CASSQAADTEAFF TGTGCCAGCAGCCAAGCTGCCGACACTGAAGCTTTCTTT
TRBJ2-1 once TRBV29-1 TRBD2 CSVILAEQYNEQFF TGCAGCGTTATCCTAGCGGAACAGTACAATGAGCAGTTCTTC
TRBJ2-7 once TRBV5-1 - CASSQSTSYEQYF TGCGCCAGCAGCCAATCGACATCCTACGAGCAGTACTTC
TRBJ1-3 once TRBV29-1 TRBD1 CSAGQASSGNTIYF TGCAGCGCGGGACAGGCGAGCTCTGGAAACACCATATATTTT
TRBJ2-3 - TRBV4-1 TRBD2 CASSQVGGGQYF TGCGCCAGCAGCCAAGTTGGGGGGGGGCAGTATTTT
TRBJ2-2 - TRBV27 - CASSPGLFTGELFF TGTGCCAGCAGTCCGGGACTGTTCACCGGGGAGCTGTTTTTT
TRBJ1-1 - TRBV7-2 TRBD1 CASSQGTVRTEAFF TGTGCCAGCAGCCAAGGGACAGTTAGGACTGAAGCTTTCTTT
TRBJ1-2 - TRBV18 - CASSPREGNYGYTF TGTGCCAGCTCACCCCGGGAGGGGAACTATGGCTACACCTTC
TRBJ1-2 - TRBV4-2 TRBD1 CASSEAQGANYGYTF TGTGCCAGCAGCGAAGCACAGGGGGCGAACTATGGCTACACCTTC
TRBJ1-2 - TRBV5-1 - CASTKGTLLEYGYTF TGCGCCAGCACCAAAGGCACCTTACTAGAGTATGGCTACACCTTC
TRBJ2-3 once TRBV7-9 - CSSSLEVRQGGPDTQYF TGTTCCAGCAGCTTAGAGGTGCGCCAGGGGGGCCCAGATACGCAGTATTTT
TRBJ1-3 - TRBV5-1 TRBD1 CASSFSTGVGNTIYF TGCGCCAGCAGCTTCTCGACAGGGGTAGGAAACACCATATATTTT
TRBJ1-2 - TRBV4-1 - CASSQRAGDFYGYTF TGCGCCAGCAGCCAGCGGGCAGGGGATTTCTATGGCTACACCTTC
TRBJ1-2 - TRBV7-9 - CASSLGRVDGYTF TGTGCCAGCAGCTTAGGCAGGGTGGATGGCTACACCTTC
TRBJ2-1 once TRBV7-9 TRBD1 CASSFKDRPGTGNRFF TGTGCCAGCAGCTTTAAGGACCGCCCGGGGACAGGGAATCGGTTCTTC
TRBJ1-5 - TRBV28 - CASSFPTGQPQHF TGTGCCAGCAGTTTCCCCACGGGTCAGCCCCAGCATTTT
TRBJ2-3 - TRBV6-1 TRBD2 CASSAVREGPTDTQYF TGTGCCAGCAGTGCAGTGCGGGAGGGCCCCACAGATACGCAGTATTTT
TRBJ1-4 - TRBV5-1 TRBD1 CASSSGGTGGEKLFF TGCGCCAGCAGCAGCGGAGGGACAGGGGGGGAAAAACTGTTTTTT
TRBJ2-7 - TRBV10-3 TRBD1 CATDTTGGEYEQYF TGTGCCACCGATACGACAGGGGGCGAGTACGAGCAGTACTTC
TRBJ1-4 once TRBV11-2 TRBD1 CASSLQGAWDEKLFF TGTGCCAGCAGCTTACAGGGGGCTTGGGATGAAAAACTGTTTTTT
TRBJ2-1 few TRBV5-1 - CASTAASSYNEQFF TGCGCCAGCACAGCGGCAAGCTCCTACAATGAGCAGTTCTTC
TRBJ1-5 - TRBV28 - CASRIWGQYSNQPQHF TGTGCCAGCCGAATTTGGGGGCAGTATAGCAATCAGCCCCAGCATTTT
TRBJ1-6 - TRBV5-6 TRBD1 CASSLTGTADYNSPLHF TGTGCCAGCAGCTTGACCGGGACAGCCGATTATAATTCACCCCTCCACTTT
TRBJ1-5 - TRBV6-6 TRBD1 CASSISTGNSNQPQHF TGTGCCAGCAGTATCTCGACAGGGAATAGCAATCAGCCCCAGCATTTT
TRBJ1-1 - TRBV4-1 - CASSQALQNTEAFF TGCGCCAGCAGCCAAGCGTTACAGAACACTGAAGCTTTCTTT
TRBJ2-5 - TRBV11-2 - CASIGLQGKEETQYF TGTGCCAGCATCGGTCTCCAGGGAAAAGAAGAGACCCAGTACTTC
TRBJ2-7 - TRBV25-1 - CASSVLGGAGGEQYF TGTGCCAGCAGTGTATTAGGAGGGGCCGGGGGCGAGCAGTACTTC
TRBJ1-6 once TRBV15 - CATSQQLRVPPLHF TGTGCCACCAGCCAACAACTCAGGGTTCCACCCCTCCACTTT
TRBJ2-3 few TRBV5-1 TRBD2 CASSLVLAGGDTQYF TGCGCCAGCAGCTTGGTCCTAGCGGGAGGGGATACGCAGTATTTT
TRBJ2-7 - TRBV13 - CASSPGPQDNYEQYF TGTGCCAGCAGCCCCGGGCCCCAGGACAACTACGAGCAGTACTTC
TRBJ2-4 - TRBV6-1 TRBD2 CASSGGLAGGDIQYF TGTGCCAGCAGCGGGGGGCTAGCGGGAGGAGACATTCAGTACTTC